The 15 T cell receptor beta chains reported below all come from one sample, sequenced in a study of cytomegalovirus exposure and HLA in healthy donors. The table came from immunoSEQ multiplex PCR; TCRdb's copy has only in-frame clones and leaves some out. This table has hundreds of thousands of clones, roughly 84% appearing once. The sequenced material came from PBMCs. These receptors all come from a woman aged 18-35 years in good health and CMV-seropositive.

To note about this clone: The junction and the germline gene differ at one end; a read error may be behind it. The rearrangement links TRBV13 to TRBJ2-1; tentatively, D is TRBD1 (7 bases). In germline, CDR1 is PRHDT, CDR2 FYEKMQ (reference sequence). This CDR3 has 13 residues. DNA for the CDR3: TGTGCCAGCAGCTTAGGCTATGGGCAGGGGGGTATCTTC. The encoded protein is CASSLGYGQGGIF.

The chain recombines TRBV15 with TRBJ2-5; a possible D gene is TRBD2 (5 bases). CDR1 LNHNV and CDR2 YYDKDF come from the germline V gene (reference sequence). The CDR3 has 13 residues. Between the trimmed V and J ends, which lost 0 bases and 4 bases, there was a span of 6 bases. CDR3 nucleotides: TGTGCCACCAGCAGAGATCGGGGAGAGACCCAGTACTTC. It yields the protein CATSRDRGETQYF.

This chain connects TRBV27 to TRBJ2-7; the D gene is possibly TRBD1 (6 bases). This CDR3 comprises 13 residues. The V and J ends lost 7 bases and 7 bases respectively, with 17 bases between them. Germline CDR1 is MNHEY and CDR2 is SMNVEV (reference sequence). In DNA form, the CDR3 reads TGTGCCAGCAATGGGCAGGGGATGCGGGAGCAGTACTTC. Amino acid sequence: CASNGQGMREQYF.

CDR3 sequence: CASSLSPGRSETQYF. CDR3 bases: TGCGCCAGCAGCTTGTCCCCCGGGAGGTCCGAGACCCAGTACTTC. V and J are TRBV5-1 and TRBJ2-5, with TRBD2 matching 7 bases. The CDR3 runs to 15 residues. From germline, CDR1 is SGHRS and CDR2 YFSETQ. The V gene end was trimmed by 1 base and the J gene end by 5 bases; junction bases not matched to a gene: 8.

This chain uses TRBV7-8 with TRBJ2-2; the match to TRBD2 covers 8 bases. Germline CDR1 is SGHVS and CDR2 is FQNEAQ. V dropped 0 bases and J dropped 5; count of bases not matched to a gene: 14. CDR3 length equals 19 residues. The DNA of the CDR3 is TGTGCCAGCAGCTTAGCCCGTTTTCCAACTAGCGGACCGACCGGGGAGCTGTTTTTT. Amino acids: CASSLARFPTSGPTGELFF.

V is TRBV2 and J is TRBJ2-7; possibly TRBD2 for D (5 bases). Trimming took 3 bases from V and 4 from J, leaving 10 bases between them. The germline gives CDR1 SNHLY, CDR2 FYNNEI. CDR3 length: 13 amino acids. Here the CDR3 reads CASSETTSYEQYF. The CDR3 DNA reads as TGTGCCAGCAGTGAGACTACCTCATACGAGCAGTACTTC.

Only a few counts were recorded for this clone. This rearrangement joins TRBV2 to TRBJ2-3; 7 bases agree with TRBD2. With V trimmed by 4 bases and J by 0 bases, 4 bases remained unmatched. Germline assignment: CDR1 SNHLY and CDR2 FYNNEI. The CDR3 runs to 15 residues. The CDR3 region is CASSGWRGSTDTQYF. DNA of the CDR3: TGTGCCAGCAGTGGATGGCGGGGGAGCACAGATACGCAGTATTTT.

The chain uses TRBV28 and TRBJ1-1, with 7 nucleotides matching TRBD1. This CDR3 has 16 amino acids. V was pared by 3 bases and J by 4 bases, with 11 bases of the junction left unmatched. CDR1 MDHEN and CDR2 SYDVKM come from the germline V gene. CDR3 protein: CASSFAGQLEGTEAFF. CDR3 in DNA: TGTGCCAGCAGTTTTGCGGGACAGCTTGAGGGCACTGAAGCTTTCTTT.

The chain recombines TRBV5-1 with TRBJ2-3, with 7 bases aligning to TRBD1. In germline, CDR1 is SGHRS, CDR2 YFSETQ. With 4 bases clipped from V and 5 bases from J, the junction kept 7 bases outside the gene matches. The CDR3 runs to 14 residues. The CDR3 here is CASSPGQVEDTQYF. The CDR3 DNA follows: TGCGCCAGCAGCCCCGGACAGGTTGAAGATACGCAGTATTTT.

This chain uses TRBV5-1 with TRBJ1-1; D might be TRBD1 (6 bases). The germline gives CDR1 SGHRS, CDR2 YFSETQ. V was shortened by 3 bases and J by 0 bases, with 15 bases between the two germline ends. The CDR3 has 16 residues. In nucleotides, the CDR3 is TGCGCCAGCAGCTCTCAACCGGGACAAGTGAACACTGAAGCTTTCTTT. Translated: CASSSQPGQVNTEAFF.

V and J are TRBV28 and TRBJ2-7; D perhaps matches TRBD1 (5 bases). Trimming took 6 bases from V and 2 from J, leaving 11 bases between them. Germline loops: CDR1 MDHEN, CDR2 SYDVKM. The CDR3 has 13 residues. CDR3 loop: CASSRQNPYEQYF. The CDR3 DNA follows: TGTGCCAGCAGCCGACAGAACCCCTACGAGCAGTACTTC.

V usage is TRBV9 and J usage is TRBJ2-1; 9 bases align to TRBD1. V was clipped by 2 bases and J by 7 bases; unmatched bases: 10. Germline V gives CDR1 SGDLS, CDR2 YYNGEE. This CDR3 has 16 amino acids. CDR3 in DNA: TGTGCCAGCAGCGTCTGGGTGGGACAGGGTAGGAATGAGCAGTTCTTC. Translating it yields CASSVWVGQGRNEQFF.

The chain employs TRBV30 and TRBJ2-5, with TRBD1 matching over 7 bases. The CDR3 extends over 16 amino acids. Germline trimming cut 4 bases from V and 2 bases from J; bases unmatched to any gene: 13. Germline values: CDR1 GTSNPN, CDR2 SVGIG (reference sequence). CDR3 residues: CAWMGIGRGWQETQYF. Here the CDR3 DNA reads TGTGCCTGGATGGGGATAGGCAGGGGGTGGCAAGAGACCCAGTACTTC. The whole variable domain, remainder taken from reference TRBV30 and TRBJ2-5, is SQTIHQWPATLVQPVGSPLSLECTVEGTSNPNLYWYRQAAGRGLQLLFYSVGIGQISSEVPQNLSASRPQDRQFILSSKKLLLSDSGFYLCAWMGIGRGWQETQYFGPGTRLLVL.

The chain couples TRBV6-5 to TRBJ1-5; tentatively, D is TRBD1 (6 bases). Trimming cost V 10 bases and J 6 bases, with 16 bases left between them. Germline CDR1 MNHEY, CDR2 SVGAGI. The CDR3 has 13 amino acids. The CDR3 DNA is TGTGCCACTTCCCAAGGCAGGGGTCAGCCCCAGCATTTT. It translates to CATSQGRGQPQHF.

This chain links TRBV28 with TRBJ2-7; 8 bases fit TRBD1. Germline CDR1 and CDR2: MDHEN and SYDVKM. The CDR3 covers 19 residues. The V gene end was trimmed by 6 bases and the J gene end by 3 bases; junction bases not matched to a gene: 22. DNA of the CDR3: TGTGCCAGCAGCCGACCGGTTTCTCTGAGGGACAGGAGACGCTACGAGCAGTACTTC. It yields the protein CASSRPVSLRDRRRYEQYF.